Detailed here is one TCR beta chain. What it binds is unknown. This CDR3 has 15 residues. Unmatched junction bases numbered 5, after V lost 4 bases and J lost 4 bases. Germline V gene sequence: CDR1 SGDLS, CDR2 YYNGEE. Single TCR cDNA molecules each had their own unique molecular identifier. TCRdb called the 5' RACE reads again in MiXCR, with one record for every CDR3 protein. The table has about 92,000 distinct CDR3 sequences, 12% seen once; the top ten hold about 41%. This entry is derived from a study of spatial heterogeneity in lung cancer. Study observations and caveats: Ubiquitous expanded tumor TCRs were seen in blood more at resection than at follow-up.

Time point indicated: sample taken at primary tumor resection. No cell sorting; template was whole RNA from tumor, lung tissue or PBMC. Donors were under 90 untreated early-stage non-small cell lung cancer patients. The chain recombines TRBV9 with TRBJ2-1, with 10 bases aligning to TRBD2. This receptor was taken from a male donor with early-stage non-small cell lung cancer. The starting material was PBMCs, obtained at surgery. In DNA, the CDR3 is TGTGCCAGCAGCTCGAGCGGGAGGGAATACAATGAGCAGTTCTTC. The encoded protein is CASSSSGREYNEQFF.